A single sample is the source of the 28 T cell receptor beta chains below, sequenced in a study of identifying expanded T cells in peripheral blood. The table came from immunoSEQ multiplex PCR; TCRdb's copy has only in-frame clones and leaves some out. The table includes 60,000 to 70,000 clones, about 85% detected once. The sample comprised blood. The receptor set was obtained from a person aged 18 to 70 in good health.

This clone came up a few times. This chain links TRBV6-1 with TRBJ1-1; D call uncertain. Germline-derived CDR1 and CDR2 are MNHNS and SASEGT. The germline V and J ends were trimmed by 6 bases and 3 bases, with 14 bases remaining between them. The CDR3 sequence is 14 residues long. The CDR3 DNA reads TGTGCCAGCAGAGTTAATCAGAGGGACACTGAAGCTTTCTTT. Translation: CASRVNQRDTEAFF.

The chain carries TRBV28 and TRBJ2-7; 7 nucleotides agree with TRBD2. Per germline, CDR1 MDHEN and CDR2 SYDVKM. Unmatched junction bases numbered 6, after V lost 4 bases and J lost 0 bases. This CDR3 has 15 residues. Here the CDR3 reads CASSSWGLNSYEQYF. The CDR3 nucleotides are TGTGCCAGCAGTTCTTGGGGACTAAACTCCTACGAGCAGTACTTC.

This clone was counted at least ten times. J is TRBJ2-7 and V is TRBV2; D not resolved. V lost 7 bases, J lost 7 bases, and 14 bases lay in between. CDR3 length: 12 amino acids. Germline V gene lookup returns CDR1 SNHLY and CDR2 FYNNEI. CDR3 sequence reads: CASTSGVGEQYV. As DNA, the CDR3 is TGTGCCAGCACTTCTGGGGTGGGGGAGCAGTACGTC.

J is TRBJ2-7 and V is TRBV6-4; TRBD2 matches at 9 bases. Germline loops: CDR1 MRHNA, CDR2 SNTAGT. J gave up 6 bases and V 0 bases, and 12 bases lay outside the gene matches. This CDR3 region has 17 residues. Here the CDR3 DNA reads TGTGCCAGCAGTGACTCGAGCAGGCGGGAGGGCCTCCCCGAGCAGTACTTC. Amino acids: CASSDSSRREGLPEQYF.

This chain links TRBV27 with TRBJ1-1, with unresolved D. This CDR3 region has 13 residues. Looked up from germline, CDR1 is MNHEY and CDR2 is SMNVEV (reference sequence). V was clipped by 6 bases and J by 3 bases, with 11 bases between them. Written as DNA, the CDR3 is TGTGCCAGCAGGTCGACGTGGGACACTGAAGCTTTCTTT. The encoded protein is CASRSTWDTEAFF.

This clone was recorded only once. This chain links TRBV30 with TRBJ1-1, with D maybe TRBD1 (5 bases). The V gene lost 2 bases and the J gene lost 1 base, with 8 bases spanning the gap. Germline V gene data show CDR1 as GTSNPN and CDR2 as SVGIG (reference sequence). The CDR3 is 13 residues long. CDR3 nucleotide sequence: TGTGCCTGGAGTAGGGACCAGAACACTGAAGCTTTCTTT. Translation: CAWSRDQNTEAFF. The complete variable domain, with remaining parts taken from reference TRBV30 and TRBJ1-1, reads SQTIHQWPATLVQPVGSPLSLECTVEGTSNPNLYWYRQAAGRGLQLLFYSVGIGQISSEVPQNLSASRPQDRQFILSSKKLLLSDSGFYLCAWSRDQNTEAFFGQGTRLTVV.

The J gene is TRBJ1-5, the V gene TRBV19; no firm D call. Germline-derived CDR1 and CDR2 are LNHDA and SQIVND (reference sequence). The CDR3 sequence is 15 residues long. The V end lost 4 bases, the J end lost 0 bases, and 10 bases lay between the germline ends. DNA of the CDR3: TGTGCCAGTAGTAAACGGGTCGATAGCAATCAGCCCCAGCATTTT. As protein: CASSKRVDSNQPQHF.

The V and J genes are TRBV19 and TRBJ2-3; TRBD2 aligns across 14 bases. Germline CDR1 is LNHDA and CDR2 is SQIVND (reference sequence). This CDR3 has 14 residues. V shed 9 bases and J 5 bases; nucleotides not matched to a gene: 4. The CDR3 spells CASGLAGGGDTQYF. CDR3 DNA: TGTGCCAGCGGACTAGCGGGGGGAGGAGATACGCAGTATTTT.

The chain is built from TRBV19 and TRBJ2-7, with D possibly being TRBD1 (5 bases). V lost 1 base to trimming and J lost 2 bases, with 12 bases between them. Germline assignment: CDR1 LNHDA and CDR2 SQIVND (reference sequence). This CDR3 contains 15 residues. The CDR3 spells CASSIGRALTYEQYF. The CDR3 coding sequence is TGTGCCAGTAGTATAGGCAGGGCCCTGACCTACGAGCAGTACTTC.

The chain couples TRBV19 to TRBJ2-2; D assignment may be TRBD1 or TRBD2 (5 bases each). This CDR3 contains 17 residues. V lost 4 bases and J 0 bases, leaving 15 bases between the germline ends. Germline assignment: CDR1 LNHDA and CDR2 SQIVND (reference sequence). The CDR3 DNA is TGTGCCAGTAGTACCATTTCGGGACGACCGAACACCGGGGAGCTGTTTTTT. Translated: CASSTISGRPNTGELFF.

This chain connects TRBV4-2 to TRBJ1-2, with 11 bases fitting TRBD1. This CDR3 has 15 residues. V shed 0 bases and J 10 bases; nucleotides not matched to a gene: 7. Germline values: CDR1 LGHNA, CDR2 YNFKEQ. The CDR3: CASSQDPGQGASYTF. Written as DNA, the CDR3 is TGTGCCAGCAGCCAAGATCCTGGACAGGGGGCCTCCTACACCTTC.

The chain recombines TRBV7-9 with TRBJ2-1; 7 bases map to TRBD2. The V gene's germline CDR1 is SEHNR and CDR2 FQNEAQ (reference sequence). V gave up 2 bases and J gave up 7 bases; unmatched junction bases: 14. The CDR3 contains 17 residues. CDR3 amino acids: CASSLRKAGVGLNEQFF. CDR3 DNA: TGTGCCAGCAGCTTAAGGAAGGCGGGAGTAGGTTTGAATGAGCAGTTCTTC.

The chain links TRBV6-1 to TRBJ2-3; D is possibly TRBD1 (5 bases). This CDR3 spans 13 amino acids. Germline CDR1 MNHNS, CDR2 SASEGT. Trimming removed 10 bases from V and 1 base from J, with 12 bases in between. CDR3 protein: CATRVSGTDTQYF. CDR3 DNA: TGTGCCACCAGGGTAAGCGGCACAGATACGCAGTATTTT.

V gene TRBV7-6 combines with J gene TRBJ2-7, with 10 bases matching TRBD2. Germline V gene sequence: CDR1 SGHVS, CDR2 FNYEAQ. The CDR3 loop spans 15 amino acids. Losses at the gene ends were 2 bases for V and 0 bases for J; bases not matched to a gene: 1. The CDR3 nucleotides are TGTGCCAGCAGCTTATCTAGCGGGAGCTCCTACGAGCAGTACTTC. Its translation is CASSLSSGSSYEQYF.

The V gene is TRBV2, the J gene TRBJ2-2, with 13 nucleotides matching TRBD2. CDR3 length: 15 amino acids. Trimming cost V 6 bases and J 6 bases; bases outside gene matches: 4. Germline assignment: CDR1 SNHLY and CDR2 FYNNEI. The CDR3 is CASRLAGGEAGELFF. For the CDR3, the DNA is TGTGCCAGCAGACTAGCGGGAGGGGAGGCCGGGGAGCTGTTTTTT.

The chain carries TRBV6-6 and TRBJ1-6; D ambiguous. The germline V gene has CDR1 MNHNY and CDR2 SVGAGI (reference sequence). Trimming removed 2 bases at V and 10 bases at J, with 12 bases between. CDR3 length equals 14 residues. CDR3 nucleotides: TGTGCCAGCAGTTACGCAGGCCCAAACTCACCCCTCCACTTT. It translates to CASSYAGPNSPLHF.

This chain connects TRBV5-1 to TRBJ2-3, with TRBD2 matching 10 bases. V dropped 1 base and J dropped 0; count of bases not matched to a gene: 11. Germline CDR1 and CDR2: SGHRS and YFSETQ. The CDR3 runs 19 residues. CDR3 sequence: CASSLLGLALRGSTDTQYF. The DNA of the CDR3 is TGCGCCAGCAGCTTGTTGGGACTAGCGTTGAGGGGAAGCACAGATACGCAGTATTTT.

This clone was recorded a few times. The chain recombines TRBV27 with TRBJ1-2; D possibly corresponds to TRBD1 (6 bases). Germline values: CDR1 MNHEY, CDR2 SMNVEV (reference sequence). The CDR3 is made up of 13 amino acids. Trimming took 5 bases from V and 3 from J, leaving 10 bases between them. The CDR3 loop reads CASSRQAYYGYTF. The CDR3 region has the DNA TGTGCCAGCAGTAGACAGGCCTACTATGGCTACACCTTC.

This chain uses TRBV27 with TRBJ2-1; D remains ambiguous. Trimming took 6 bases from V and 7 from J, leaving 7 bases between them. The CDR3 length is 11 residues. Germline V gives CDR1 MNHEY, CDR2 SMNVEV (reference sequence). CDR3 bases: TGTGCCAGCAGCCGACTTAATGAGCAGTTCTTC. This encodes CASSRLNEQFF.

This clone has just a few counts. V usage is TRBV30 and J usage is TRBJ1-6; D is uncertain. This CDR3 has 12 amino acids. The germline V gene encodes CDR1 GTSNPN and CDR2 SVGIG (reference sequence). Trimming stripped 0 bases from V and 14 bases from J, with 11 bases between. The CDR3 loop is CAWSVLGRALHF. DNA of the CDR3: TGTGCCTGGAGTGTACTCGGTAGGGCCCTCCACTTT.

Only one count was recorded for this clone. The genes are TRBV7-2 and TRBJ1-2; D possibly corresponds to TRBD1 (6 bases). V was trimmed by 2 bases and J by 0 bases, leaving 13 bases between them. CDR1 is SGHTA, CDR2 FQGNSA, per germline. The CDR3 has 16 residues. The CDR3 DNA reads as TGTGCCAGCAGCTTATTTACAGGGCAAGCTAACTATGGCTACACCTTC. Its protein product is CASSLFTGQANYGYTF.

The chain joins TRBV30 to TRBJ2-2; D is unclear. The CDR3 totals 12 residues. Per germline, CDR1 GTSNPN and CDR2 SVGIG (reference sequence). Trimming shortened V by 2 bases and J by 4 bases, and 5 bases separated the two germline ends. This CDR3 reads CAWSPFTGELFF. As DNA, the CDR3 is TGTGCCTGGAGTCCCTTCACCGGGGAGCTGTTTTTT. Supplemented by reference TRBV30 and TRBJ2-2, the full variable domain reads SQTIHQWPATLVQPVGSPLSLECTVEGTSNPNLYWYRQAAGRGLQLLFYSVGIGQISSEVPQNLSASRPQDRQFILSSKKLLLSDSGFYLCAWSPFTGELFFGEGSRLTVL.

The chain uses TRBV11-2 and TRBJ2-5; the match to TRBD1 covers 7 bases. The CDR3 runs 16 residues. Germline V gene data show CDR1 as SGHAT and CDR2 as FQNNGV. The V gene end was trimmed by 4 bases and the J gene end by 1 base; junction bases not matched to a gene: 9. CDR3 amino acids: CASSSGGGVPQETQYF. The CDR3 DNA follows: TGTGCCAGCAGCTCAGGGGGTGGGGTTCCCCAAGAGACCCAGTACTTC.

This clone was picked up one time. The V gene is TRBV5-6, the J gene TRBJ1-2, with 9 bases lining up with TRBD1. CDR1 and CDR2 from the germline V gene are SGHDT and YYEEEE. CDR3 size: 16 residues. J lost 0 bases, V lost 5 bases, and 8 bases had no gene match. This CDR3 is CASSYRDRATNYGYTF. The CDR3 bases are TGTGCCAGCAGTTACCGGGACAGGGCTACTAACTATGGCTACACCTTC.

The chain employs TRBV6-6 and TRBJ1-3; 7 bases are shared with TRBD1. Trimming at V came to 7 bases and at J to 3 bases, leaving 6 bases not matched to a gene. Per the germline V gene, CDR1 is MNHNY and CDR2 is SVGAGI (reference sequence). This CDR3 comprises 14 residues. The CDR3 reads CASNVQGSGNTIYF. CDR3 DNA: TGTGCCAGCAACGTACAGGGGAGTGGAAACACCATATATTTT.

V and J are TRBV27 and TRBJ1-5; possibly TRBD1 for D (5 bases). Germline-derived CDR1 and CDR2 are MNHEY and SMNVEV (reference sequence). The CDR3 sequence is 13 residues long. The germline V and J ends were trimmed by 6 bases and 4 bases, with 10 bases remaining between them. CDR3 sequence: CASSLGTNQPQHF. CDR3 DNA: TGTGCCAGCAGCCTGGGGACTAATCAGCCCCAGCATTTT.

The chain recombines TRBV7-9 with TRBJ2-3; 13 positions match TRBD2. The J segment lost 2 bases and the V segment lost 5 bases, leaving 4 bases of the junction unmatched. CDR3 length: 16 residues. Per germline, CDR1 SEHNR and CDR2 FQNEAQ (reference sequence). The CDR3 DNA reads as TGTGCCAGCAGCAGAACTAGCGGGGGGGCCACAGATACGCAGTATTTT. This sequence encodes CASSRTSGGATDTQYF.

The chain combines TRBV9 with TRBJ2-7, with D hard to call. The CDR3 spans 11 residues. V was trimmed by 4 bases and J by 0 bases, leaving 2 bases between them. The germline gives CDR1 SGDLS, CDR2 YYNGEE. The CDR3 DNA is TGTGCCAGCAGCTTCTCCTACGAGCAGTACGTC. Its translation: CASSFSYEQYV.